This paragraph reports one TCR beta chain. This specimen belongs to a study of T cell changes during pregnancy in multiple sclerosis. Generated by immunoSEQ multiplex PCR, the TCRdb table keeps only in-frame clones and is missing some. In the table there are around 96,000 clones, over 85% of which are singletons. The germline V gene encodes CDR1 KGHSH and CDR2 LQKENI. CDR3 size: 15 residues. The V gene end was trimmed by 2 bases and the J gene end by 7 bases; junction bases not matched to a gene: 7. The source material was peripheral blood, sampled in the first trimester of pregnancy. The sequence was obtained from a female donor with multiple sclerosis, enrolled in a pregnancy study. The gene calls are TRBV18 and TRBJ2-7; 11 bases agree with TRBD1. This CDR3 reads CASSPLDRGRKEQYF. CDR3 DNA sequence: TGTGCCAGCTCACCATTGGACAGGGGGCGAAAGGAGCAGTACTTC.